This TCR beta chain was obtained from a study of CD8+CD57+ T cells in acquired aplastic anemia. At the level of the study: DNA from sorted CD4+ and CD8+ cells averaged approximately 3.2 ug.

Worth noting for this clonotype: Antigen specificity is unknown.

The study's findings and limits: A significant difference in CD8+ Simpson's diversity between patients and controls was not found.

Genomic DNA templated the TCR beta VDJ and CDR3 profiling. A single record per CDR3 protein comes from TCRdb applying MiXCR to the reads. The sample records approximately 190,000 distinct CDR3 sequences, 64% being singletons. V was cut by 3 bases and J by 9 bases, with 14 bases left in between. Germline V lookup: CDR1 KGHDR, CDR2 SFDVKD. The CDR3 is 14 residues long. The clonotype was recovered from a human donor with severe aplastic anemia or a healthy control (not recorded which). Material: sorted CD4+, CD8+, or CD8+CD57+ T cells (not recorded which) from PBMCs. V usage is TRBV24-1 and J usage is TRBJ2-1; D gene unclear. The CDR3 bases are TGTGCCACCAGTGATGGTGCCGGATCGGTTGAGCAGTTCTTC. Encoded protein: CATSDGAGSVEQFF.